Shown below are 13 T cell receptor beta chains from a single sample sequenced in a study of OX40 agonist ivuxolimab in advanced cancers. Using immunoSEQ multiplex PCR, the repertoire was profiled, and TCRdb retains in-frame clones only, with some absent. The table lists approximately 19,000 clones, 70% to 90% of them singletons. Sequenced here: CD4+ or CD8+ T cells sorted from blood, sampled in a trial of the OX40 agonist ivuxolimab. The receptors were gathered from an adult with an advanced solid tumor such as melanoma, head and neck, liver or kidney cancer.

The rearrangement uses TRBV6-4 and TRBJ2-1, with TRBD1 matching 9 bases. From germline, CDR1 is MRHNA and CDR2 SNTAGT. This CDR3 spans 15 amino acids. The J segment lost 7 bases and the V segment lost 4 bases, leaving 8 bases of the junction unmatched. The CDR3 spells CASSVSGTGWNEQFF. DNA for the CDR3: TGTGCCAGCAGTGTATCCGGGACAGGGTGGAATGAGCAGTTCTTC.

The chain is built from TRBV28 and TRBJ2-1; possible D gene TRBD2, 5 bases. CDR3 size: 12 residues. Germline V gene sequence: CDR1 MDHEN, CDR2 SYDVKM. V was clipped by 7 bases and J by 4 bases, with 8 bases between them. This CDR3 reads CASTEGYNEQFF. CDR3 sequence (DNA): TGTGCCAGCACCGAGGGTTACAATGAGCAGTTCTTC.

The gene calls are TRBV2 and TRBJ1-2; D may be TRBD1 (5 bases). V was cut by 8 bases and J by 4 bases, with 11 bases left in between. The V gene's germline CDR1 is SNHLY and CDR2 FYNNEI. The CDR3 runs to 12 residues. The CDR3 reads CASPRQTYGYTF. The CDR3 DNA reads TGTGCCAGCCCTAGACAGACCTATGGCTACACCTTC.

The rearrangement uses TRBV29-1 and TRBJ2-2; unclear D gene. V was clipped by 8 bases and J by 0 bases, with 10 bases between them. The CDR3 has 13 amino acids. The germline gives CDR1 SQVTM, CDR2 ANQGSEA. The CDR3 nucleotides read TGCAGCTTCGAGGTCCCGAACACCGGGGAGCTGTTTTTT. Protein product: CSFEVPNTGELFF.

The chain joins TRBV27 to TRBJ2-5; D may be TRBD1 (5 bases). The DNA matches TRBJ2-7 better at its end, which makes the J call doubtful. Per germline, CDR1 MNHEY and CDR2 SMNVEV (reference sequence). CDR3 length: 16 residues. The CDR3 sequence: CASSLRGGGISYEQYF. The CDR3 DNA sequence: TGTGCCAGCAGTTTAAGGGGTGGCGGAATTTCCTACGAGCAGTACTTC.

The V and J genes are TRBV19 and TRBJ1-5, with D unclear. CDR3 length equals 15 residues. V was shortened by 1 base and J by 0 bases, with 7 bases between the two germline ends. Germline-derived CDR1 and CDR2 are LNHDA and SQIVND (reference sequence). This CDR3 is CASSIGGYSNQPQHF. DNA for the CDR3: TGTGCCAGTAGTATAGGAGGGTATAGCAATCAGCCCCAGCATTTT.

The chain uses TRBV29-1 and TRBJ1-3, with 7 bases lining up with TRBD1. Unmatched junction bases numbered 6, after V lost 7 bases and J lost 3 bases. Germline CDR1 SQVTM, CDR2 ANQGSEA. There are 13 residues in the CDR3. CDR3 residues: CSAWTGGGNTIYF. CDR3 in DNA: TGCAGCGCTTGGACAGGAGGTGGAAACACCATATATTTT.

This clone showed up just once. This chain uses TRBV7-6 with TRBJ1-3, with a tentative D call TRBD1 (6 bases). The ends were cut back, 5 bases at V and 0 bases at J, with 14 bases in the middle. CDR1 SGHVS and CDR2 FNYEAQ come from the germline V gene. This CDR3 spans 16 amino acids. The CDR3, as DNA: TGTGCCAGCAGCGAAGGGGGATGGAGCTCTGGAAACACCATATATTTT. Its translation: CASSEGGWSSGNTIYF.

The V call is TRBV28, the J call TRBJ1-5; D gene ambiguous. This CDR3 has 15 amino acids. Deletions cut 6 bases from V and 1 base from J, with 13 bases between. CDR1 is MDHEN, CDR2 SYDVKM, per germline. The CDR3 nucleotides are TGTGCCAGCAGCCCGGTCCGGGTGAGCAATCAGCCCCAGCATTTT. Its protein product is CASSPVRVSNQPQHF.

The rearrangement uses TRBV11-2 and TRBJ1-1; D unresolved. The germline V gene has CDR1 SGHAT and CDR2 FQNNGV. CDR3 size: 13 residues. With 5 bases removed from V and 4 bases from J, the gap between germline ends came to 11 bases. In DNA form, the CDR3 reads TGTGCCAGCAGCCTTCAGTGGGGCACTGAAGCTTTCTTT. Protein sequence: CASSLQWGTEAFF.

V usage is TRBV6-1 and J usage is TRBJ2-5; D is unresolved. V was cut by 7 bases and J by 5 bases, with 14 bases left in between. The CDR3 length is 13 residues. The germline CDR1 and CDR2 sequences are MNHNS and SASEGT. The CDR3 sequence: CASTPLGPETQYF. CDR3 sequence (DNA): TGTGCCAGCACCCCCCTGGGCCCGGAGACCCAGTACTTC.

The rearrangement links TRBV30 to TRBJ1-1; D gene unclear. The V gene's germline CDR1 is GTSNPN and CDR2 SVGIG (reference sequence). V lost 0 bases to trimming and J lost 6 bases, with 11 bases between them. This CDR3 is 13 amino acids long. The CDR3 DNA follows: TGTGCCTGGAGTGTAGGCAGTTCGGCTGAAGCTTTCTTT. This sequence encodes CAWSVGSSAEAFF. Complete variable domain (other parts from reference TRBV30 and TRBJ1-1): SQTIHQWPATLVQPVGSPLSLECTVEGTSNPNLYWYRQAAGRGLQLLFYSVGIGQISSEVPQNLSASRPQDRQFILSSKKLLLSDSGFYLCAWSVGSSAEAFFGQGTRLTVV.

The rearrangement joins TRBV6-5 to TRBJ2-7; the match to TRBD1 covers 9 bases. V lost 5 bases and J lost 2; bases outside the gene matches: 7. CDR1 is MNHEY, CDR2 SVGAGI, per germline. CDR3 length: 15 amino acids. CDR3 residues: CASSPGQGPAYEQYF. As DNA, the CDR3 is TGTGCCAGCAGTCCGGGACAGGGACCCGCCTACGAGCAGTACTTC.